Below, one T cell receptor beta chain is given with its context. The antigen is not known. The record originates from a study of CD8+ T cells in alopecia areata. At the level of the study: The study gave treated patients oral tofacitinib at 5 to 10 mg twice daily. The protocol delivered tofacitinib for 6 to 18 months, then withdrew it for 6 months.

Study results and caveats: Lesional scalp, especially alopecia totalis/universalis, showed higher clonality than normal scalp.

Lesional scalp punch biopsies and peripheral blood were collected from alopecia areata patients. Extracted RNA was reverse transcribed into cDNA, the sequencing template. Method: immunoSEQ multiplex PCR; TCRdb's copy keeps in-frame clones and lacks some. Of some 5,000 clones listed, about 61% are singletons. The germline V gene has CDR1 LNHNV and CDR2 YYDKDF (reference sequence). With 4 bases clipped from V and 0 bases from J, the junction kept 3 bases outside the gene matches. This CDR3 contains 14 residues. V and J are TRBV15 and TRBJ2-7, with TRBD1 identical over 7 bases. Sequencing was performed on skin, taken at week 0. The source of this sequence is a human donor with alopecia areata. CDR3 sequence (DNA): TGTGCCACCAGCAAGGACAGGTCCTCCTACGAGCAGTACTTC. Translated, it gives CATSKDRSSYEQYF.